The source of this T cell receptor beta chain is a study of long-term antiretroviral therapy in people with HIV. The CDR3 sequence is 11 residues long. The V gene's germline CDR1 is SGHAT and CDR2 FQNNGV. Concerning this clone: The junction does not match germline at one end; this may be a read error.

The assay used was immunoSEQ (version v3.0), run at survey level. Data came from immunoSEQ multiplex PCR; TCRdb stores just in-frame clones and leaves some out. The profile shows approximately 25,000 clones, 85% to 90% of them singletons. Sequences were derived from unsorted PBMCs, sampled roughly 4.5 years after starting antiretroviral therapy. The receptor was isolated from a man between 25 and 39 years old with HIV. This chain links TRBV11-2 with TRBJ2-7; possible D gene TRBD1, 6 bases. The CDR3 spells CASSLTRDMYF. Here the CDR3 DNA reads TGTGCCAGCAGCTTGACCCGGGACATGTATTTC.